A selection of T cell receptor beta chains follows, all from one sample in a study of blood T cell repertoires in COVID-19. The assay was immunoSEQ multiplex PCR, and TCRdb's table has in-frame clones only and misses some. In the table there are around 140,000 clones, 88% of which are singletons. Sequenced: peripheral blood. Source of these receptors: a human donor in a cohort sampled during active COVID-19. Each CDR3 is given with its conserved first and last residue. D genes are given only for firm matches. Part of the rows lack a size; the others show once, few, many or a class for expanded clones.

cdr3_aa: CASSYSDRRMNTEAFF; cdr3_nt: TGTGCCAGCAGTTACTCGGACAGAAGAATGAACACTGAAGCTTTCTTT; v_call: TRBV6-2/TRBV6-3; clone_size: .; d_call: .; j_call: TRBJ1-1
cdr3_aa: CSVGQGETQYF; cdr3_nt: TGCAGCGTTGGACAGGGCGAGACCCAGTACTTC; v_call: TRBV29-1; clone_size: .; d_call: TRBD1; j_call: TRBJ2-5
cdr3_aa: CASSQGAIRNQPQHF; cdr3_nt: TGTGCCAGCAGCCAAGGGGCCATACGGAATCAGCCCCAGCATTTT; v_call: TRBV3-1/TRBV3-2; clone_size: few; d_call: .; j_call: TRBJ1-5
cdr3_aa: CASSPGQGANYGYTF; cdr3_nt: TGTGCCAGCTCACCTGGACAGGGAGCTAACTATGGCTACACCTTC; v_call: TRBV18; clone_size: .; d_call: TRBD1; j_call: TRBJ1-2
cdr3_aa: CASSRTRASGGSETQYF; cdr3_nt: TGTGCCAGCAGCCGTACTAGGGCTAGCGGGGGATCAGAGACCCAGTACTTC; v_call: TRBV7-6; clone_size: .; d_call: TRBD2; j_call: TRBJ2-5
cdr3_aa: CASSPPAAARGSYGYTF; cdr3_nt: TGTGCCAGCTCACCTCCTGCGGCAGCCCGTGGGAGCTATGGCTACACCTTC; v_call: TRBV18; clone_size: .; d_call: .; j_call: TRBJ1-2
cdr3_aa: CSGDSLFGTQYF; cdr3_nt: TGCAGCGGGGACAGCCTTTTTGGGACCCAGTACTTC; v_call: TRBV29-1; clone_size: once; d_call: TRBD1; j_call: TRBJ2-5
cdr3_aa: CASSPRGYNEQFF; cdr3_nt: TGTGCCAGCAGCCCTAGGGGGTACAATGAGCAGTTCTTC; v_call: TRBV7-9; clone_size: .; d_call: .; j_call: TRBJ2-1
cdr3_aa: CASSYTGGPNQPQHF; cdr3_nt: TGTGCCAGCAGTTACACGGGAGGGCCAAATCAGCCCCAGCATTTT; v_call: TRBV6-2/TRBV6-3; clone_size: .; d_call: .; j_call: TRBJ1-5
cdr3_aa: CASSWVTGNTEAFF; cdr3_nt: TGTGCCAGCAGCTGGGTGACAGGGAACACTGAAGCTTTCTTT; v_call: TRBV5-5; clone_size: once; d_call: .; j_call: TRBJ1-1
cdr3_aa: CSVAGVLNTEAFF; cdr3_nt: TGCAGCGTTGCGGGAGTACTGAACACTGAAGCTTTCTTT; v_call: TRBV29-1; clone_size: .; d_call: .; j_call: TRBJ1-1
cdr3_aa: CASSLAWTVTYNEQFF; cdr3_nt: TGTGCCAGCAGCCTAGCTTGGACAGTTACCTACAATGAGCAGTTCTTC; v_call: TRBV7-2; clone_size: once; d_call: .; j_call: TRBJ2-1
cdr3_aa: CASSDGDSPLHF; cdr3_nt: TGTGCCAGCAGTGACGGAGATTCACCCCTCCACTTT; v_call: TRBV6-4; clone_size: .; d_call: .; j_call: TRBJ1-6
cdr3_aa: CAWSVGGQAPQHF; cdr3_nt: TGTGCCTGGAGTGTGGGGGGGCAAGCGCCCCAGCATTTT; v_call: TRBV30; clone_size: .; d_call: .; j_call: TRBJ1-5